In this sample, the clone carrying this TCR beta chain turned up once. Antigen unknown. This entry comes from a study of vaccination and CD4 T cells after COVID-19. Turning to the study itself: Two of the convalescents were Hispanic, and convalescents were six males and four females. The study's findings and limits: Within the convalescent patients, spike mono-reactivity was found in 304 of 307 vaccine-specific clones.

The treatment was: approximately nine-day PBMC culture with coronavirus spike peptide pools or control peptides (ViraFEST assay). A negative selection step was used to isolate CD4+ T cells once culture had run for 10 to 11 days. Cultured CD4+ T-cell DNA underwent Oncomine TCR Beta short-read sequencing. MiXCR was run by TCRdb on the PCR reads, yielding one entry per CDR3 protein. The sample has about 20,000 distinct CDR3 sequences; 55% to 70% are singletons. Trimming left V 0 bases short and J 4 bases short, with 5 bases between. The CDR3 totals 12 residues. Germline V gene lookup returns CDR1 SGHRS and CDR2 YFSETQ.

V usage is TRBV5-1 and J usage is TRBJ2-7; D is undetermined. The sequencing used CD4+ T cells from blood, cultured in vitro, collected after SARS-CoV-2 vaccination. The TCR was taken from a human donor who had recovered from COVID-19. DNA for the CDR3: TGCGCCAGCAGCTTGGTGACTTACGAGCAGTACTTC. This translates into CASSLVTYEQYF.